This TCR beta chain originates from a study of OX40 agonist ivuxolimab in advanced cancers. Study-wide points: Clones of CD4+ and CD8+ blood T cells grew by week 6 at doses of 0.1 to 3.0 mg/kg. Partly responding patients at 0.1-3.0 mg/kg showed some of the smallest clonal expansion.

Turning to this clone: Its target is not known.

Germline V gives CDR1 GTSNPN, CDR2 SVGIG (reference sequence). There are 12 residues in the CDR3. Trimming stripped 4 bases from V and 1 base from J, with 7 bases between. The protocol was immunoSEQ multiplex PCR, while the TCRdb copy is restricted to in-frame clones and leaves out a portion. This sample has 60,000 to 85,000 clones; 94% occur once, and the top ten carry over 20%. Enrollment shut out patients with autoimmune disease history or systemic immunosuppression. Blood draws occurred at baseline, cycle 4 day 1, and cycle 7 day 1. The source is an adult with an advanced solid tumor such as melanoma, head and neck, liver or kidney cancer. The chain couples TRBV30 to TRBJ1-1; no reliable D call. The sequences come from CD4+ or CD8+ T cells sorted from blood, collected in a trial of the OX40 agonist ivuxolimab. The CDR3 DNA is TGTGCCTGGAAGGAGGGGAACACTGAAGCTTTCTTT. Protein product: CAWKEGNTEAFF.